These T cell receptor beta chains were read from a single sample in a study of OX40 agonist ivuxolimab in advanced cancers. Assay used: immunoSEQ multiplex PCR; TCRdb lists only in-frame clones, some missing. The sample records 75,000 to 95,000 clones, approximately 83% being singletons. Sample: CD4+ or CD8+ T cells sorted from blood, taken in a trial of the OX40 agonist ivuxolimab. The receptors come from an adult with an advanced solid tumor such as melanoma, head and neck, liver or kidney cancer. Each CDR3 is given with its conserved first and last residue. The D gene is left open where the match is weak. Clone size is stated in some rows and not others, as once, few, many or a class when expanded.

CASSLLDRGTEAFF | TGTGCCAGCAGCTTGCTGGACAGGGGCACTGAAGCTTTCTTT | TRBJ1-1 | 14 | TRBD1 | TRBV5-6 | NA
CASSFRPGELFF | TGTGCCAGCAGTTTCCGGCCCGGGGAGCTGTTTTTT | TRBJ2-2 | 12 | NA | TRBV28 | NA
CASSLTSPSHSGYTF | TGTGCCAGCAGCTTAACATCGCCGAGTCACAGTGGCTACACCTTC | TRBJ1-2 | 15 | NA | TRBV11-2 | NA
CASRETGRSGEKLFF | TGTGCCAGCAGAGAGACCGGGAGATCAGGTGAAAAACTGTTTTTT | TRBJ1-4 | 15 | NA | TRBV6-5 | NA
CASSFGPNTEAFF | TGTGCCAGCAGTTTCGGGCCGAACACTGAAGCTTTCTTT | TRBJ1-1 | 13 | NA | TRBV14 | NA
CASSLRGGDEQYF | TGTGCCAGCAGCTTGAGGGGAGGCGACGAGCAGTACTTC | TRBJ2-7 | 13 | NA | TRBV5-5 | NA
CASSRLRESVQPQHF | TGTGCCAGCTCACGCCTCAGGGAAAGCGTTCAGCCCCAGCATTTT | TRBJ1-5 | 15 | NA | TRBV18 | once
CASSFTQMNTEAFF | TGTGCCAGCAGCTTTACACAAATGAACACTGAAGCTTTCTTT | TRBJ1-1 | 14 | NA | TRBV11-3 | NA
CASSSTRGLFSNEQFF | TGTGCCAGCAGCAGCACCCGGGGGTTATTTTCCAATGAGCAGTTCTTC | TRBJ2-1 | 16 | NA | TRBV7-9 | NA
CASSEFRTGGYGYTF | TGCGCCAGCAGTGAGTTTAGGACGGGAGGGTATGGCTACACCTTC | TRBJ1-2 | 15 | NA | TRBV10-1 | NA
CASSEWSSYNSPLHF | TGCGCCAGCAGTGAGTGGAGCTCCTATAATTCACCCCTCCACTTT | TRBJ1-6 | 15 | NA | TRBV10-1 | NA
CASSERQKSYNEQFF | TGTGCCAGCAGTGAAAGGCAGAAATCCTACAATGAGCAGTTCTTC | TRBJ2-1 | 15 | NA | TRBV2 | NA
CASSFLGQGLYEQYF | TGTGCCAGCAGCTTTCTTGGACAGGGTTTGTACGAGCAGTACTTC | TRBJ2-7 | 15 | TRBD1 | TRBV5-6 | NA
CASSPLGGAGANVLTF | TGTGCCAGCAGCCCCCTGGGGGGCGCTGGGGCCAACGTCCTGACTTTC | TRBJ2-6 | 16 | NA | TRBV7-6 | few
CASSRGPLGAGVRNEQFF | TGTGCCAGCAGCCGAGGACCGCTAGGAGCGGGAGTTCGCAATGAGCAGTTCTTC | TRBJ2-1 | 18 | TRBD2 | TRBV5-6 | NA
CASSFGLSGSDTQYF | TGCGCCAGCAGCTTCGGGCTCTCCGGGTCAGATACGCAGTATTTT | TRBJ2-3 | 15 | NA | TRBV5-1 | NA
CASVPGGDGYTF | TGTGCCAGCGTCCCGGGGGGGGATGGCTACACCTTC | TRBJ1-2 | 12 | NA | TRBV2 | NA
CSVGERGHEQFF | TGCAGCGTTGGCGAGAGGGGTCATGAGCAGTTCTTC | TRBJ2-1 | 12 | NA | TRBV29-1 | few
CASHNAGRRNQPQHF | TGTGCCTCCCACAACGCGGGACGGAGAAATCAGCCCCAGCATTTT | TRBJ1-5 | 15 | NA | TRBV19 | once
CASSSYSGRGEFF | TGTGCCAGCAGTTCTTATAGCGGGAGGGGAGAGTTCTTC | TRBJ2-1 | 13 | TRBD2 | TRBV7-6 | medium-sized
CASSPPPAGVYNEQFF | TGTGCCAGCAGCCCCCCCCCAGCGGGAGTCTACAATGAGCAGTTCTTC | TRBJ2-1 | 16 | TRBD2 | TRBV7-2 | NA
CASSEGANYGYTF | TGTGCCAGCAGCGAGGGGGCGAACTATGGCTACACCTTC | TRBJ1-2 | 13 | TRBD1 | TRBV6-5 | NA
CASTFPPGRRNYGYTF | TGTGCCAGCACTTTTCCCCCGGGACGGAGGAACTATGGCTACACCTTC | TRBJ1-2 | 16 | NA | TRBV27 | NA
CSAFFRDRASEAFF | TGCAGCGCCTTCTTTCGGGACAGGGCCTCTGAAGCTTTCTTT | TRBJ1-1 | 14 | TRBD1 | TRBV29-1 | NA
CASSASLLETQYF | TGTGCCAGCAGCGCCTCCCTCCTGGAGACCCAGTACTTC | TRBJ2-5 | 13 | NA | TRBV9 | NA
CASSYRDGNTEAFF | TGTGCCAGCAGCTACCGGGACGGCAACACTGAAGCTTTCTTT | TRBJ1-1 | 14 | NA | TRBV5-8 | NA
CASSPRTGGYTF | TGTGCCAGCAGCCCCCGCACGGGGGGCTACACCTTC | TRBJ1-2 | 12 | NA | TRBV7-9 | NA
CAISESTGGWQETQYF | TGTGCCATCAGTGAGTCGACAGGGGGGTGGCAAGAGACCCAGTACTTC | TRBJ2-5 | 16 | TRBD1 | TRBV10-3 | once
CASSLRGQALGAFF | TGTGCCAGCAGCTTAAGAGGACAGGCCTTAGGTGCTTTCTTT | TRBJ1-1 | 14 | TRBD1 | TRBV7-2 | NA
CASSLDSGKNTEAFF | TGTGCCAGCAGCTTGGACTCCGGCAAGAACACTGAAGCTTTCTTT | TRBJ1-1 | 15 | NA | TRBV5-8 | NA
CASSQGIRQAYTGELFF | TGCGCCAGCAGCCAAGGGATTCGACAGGCGTACACCGGGGAGCTGTTTTTT | TRBJ2-2 | 17 | NA | TRBV4-1 | NA
CASSLYEGTGELFF | TGCGCCAGCAGTCTATACGAGGGGACCGGGGAGCTGTTTTTT | TRBJ2-2 | 14 | NA | TRBV5-1 | NA
CASSLRLAGYNEQFF | TGTGCCAGCAGTTTAAGACTAGCGGGGTACAATGAGCAGTTCTTC | TRBJ2-1 | 15 | TRBD2 | TRBV28 | NA
CASSQAGGVRETQYF | TGCGCCAGCAGCCAAGCAGGGGGTGTGAGAGAGACCCAGTACTTC | TRBJ2-5 | 15 | TRBD1 | TRBV4-3 | NA
CASSPQPPGTAGYEQYF | TGTGCCAGCAGCCCCCAACCCCCCGGGACCGCCGGTTACGAGCAGTACTTC | TRBJ2-7 | 17 | NA | TRBV7-9 | NA
CASSQGGARARAGETQYF | TGCGCCAGCAGCCAAGGAGGGGCTCGGGCTAGGGCAGGAGAGACCCAGTACTTC | TRBJ2-5 | 18 | NA | TRBV4-1 | NA
CASSTDRGNGEQFF | TGCGCCAGCTCTACGGACAGGGGGAACGGTGAGCAGTTCTTC | TRBJ2-1 | 14 | TRBD1 | TRBV5-1 | NA
CASSLVGNEQFF | TGTGCCAGCAGCTTAGTGGGAAATGAGCAGTTCTTC | TRBJ2-1 | 12 | NA | TRBV7-9 | once
CASSLSNGEPQHF | TGTGCCAGCAGTTTATCAAACGGGGAGCCCCAGCATTTT | TRBJ1-5 | 13 | NA | TRBV27 | NA
CASSPDDQAFF | TGTGCCAGCAGCCCCGATGACCAAGCTTTCTTT | TRBJ1-1 | 11 | NA | TRBV7-9 | NA
CASIGRSWFWNTEAFF | TGTGCCAGCATAGGCAGGTCGTGGTTTTGGAACACTGAAGCTTTCTTT | TRBJ1-1 | 16 | NA | TRBV5-8 | NA
CASTGGPSGYTF | TGTGCCAGCACCGGGGGGCCGTCGGGCTACACCTTC | TRBJ1-2 | 12 | NA | TRBV6-6 | once
CASSMTWQDSNYGYTF | TGTGCCAGTAGTATGACGTGGCAGGATAGTAACTATGGCTACACCTTC | TRBJ1-2 | 16 | NA | TRBV19 | NA
CASSLQGAGTYNEQFF | TGTGCCAGCTCTCTTCAGGGGGCAGGTACCTACAATGAGCAGTTCTTC | TRBJ2-1 | 16 | TRBD1 | TRBV18 | NA